The 30 T cell receptor beta chains below were found in one sample sequenced in a study of blood T cells in healthy people across ages. Through a sample-barcoded 5' primer and a J-beta primer mix, a second PCR was run for roughly 6 to 12 cycles. TCRdb re-analysed the 5' RACE reads in MiXCR, keeping a single row per CDR3 protein. Of 600,000 to 850,000 distinct CDR3 sequences in the sample, approximately 39% were seen once. The sequenced sample was blood. These receptors originate from an older woman in good health.

Only a few counts were recorded for this clonotype. As DNA, the CDR3 is TGTGCCAGCAGGTCCGTCACATTAATTGGAGCCAAGGGGTCCAACGTCCTGACTTTC. Translating gives CASRSVTLIGAKGSNVLTF. J is TRBJ2-6 and V is TRBV6-1; tentatively, D is TRBD1 (5 bases). Trimming pared 6 bases from V and 8 bases from J, leaving 29 bases between. This CDR3 is built from 19 residues. Germline V lookup: CDR1 MNHNS, CDR2 SASEGT.

The chain couples TRBV10-2 to TRBJ1-5; no firm D call. Germline CDR1 is WSHSY and CDR2 is SAAADI. V gave up 6 bases and J gave up 0 bases, with 12 bases separating them. This CDR3 contains 15 residues. The CDR3 bases are TGCGCCAGCAGGCCACACAGCGATAGCAATCAGCCCCAGCATTTT. The encoded protein is CASRPHSDSNQPQHF.

The chain uses TRBV12-3 or TRBV12-4 and TRBJ2-7; weak D call: TRBD2 (7 bases). V lost 5 bases and J 9 bases, leaving 14 bases between the germline ends. This CDR3 is built from 12 residues. The CDR3: CASSAIGGVQYF. CDR3 DNA sequence: TGTGCCAGCAGTGCGATAGGGGGGGTGCAGTACTTC.

The V and J genes are TRBV4-3 and TRBJ1-2; D gene ambiguous. Germline loops: CDR1 LGHNA, CDR2 YSLEER. This CDR3 is built from 14 residues. The V gene lost 0 bases and the J gene lost 8 bases, with 13 bases spanning the gap. CDR3 in DNA: TGCGCCAGCAGCCAAGATTGGGGTAGAGGGGGCTACACCTTC. Translating gives CASSQDWGRGGYTF.

The chain is built from TRBV7-2 and TRBJ1-5; weak D call: TRBD1 (5 bases). Germline V CDR1 and CDR2: SGHTA, FQGNSA. This CDR3 has 13 amino acids. Trimming left V 5 bases short and J 5 bases short, with 10 bases between. CDR3: CASSRPGDQPQHF. For the CDR3, the DNA is TGTGCCAGCAGCCGACCGGGGGATCAGCCCCAGCATTTT. Using reference TRBV7-2 and TRBJ1-5 for the parts outside the CDR3, the full variable domain is GAGVSQSPSNKVTEKGKDVELRCDPISGHTALYWYRQSLGQGLEFLIYFQGNSAPDKSGLPSDRFSAERTGGSVSTLTIQRTQQEDSAVYLCASSRPGDQPQHFGDGTRLSIL.

This clonotype occurred a few times. The V call is TRBV4-1, the J call TRBJ2-1; 10 bases match TRBD1. Per the germline V gene, CDR1 is MGHRA and CDR2 is YSYEKL. Germline trimming cut 4 bases from V and 10 bases from J; bases unmatched to any gene: 13. The CDR3 runs to 16 residues. CDR3 loop: CASSPLGTGAGYEQFF. CDR3 DNA sequence: TGCGCCAGCAGCCCTTTGGGGACAGGGGCTGGTTACGAGCAGTTCTTC.

This clonotype has a count of ten or more. This rearrangement joins TRBV7-9 to TRBJ1-5, with D uncertain. Trimming took 5 bases from V and 7 from J, leaving 12 bases between them. CDR3 length: 13 amino acids. The germline CDR1 and CDR2 sequences are SEHNR and FQNEAQ (reference sequence). CDR3 DNA sequence: TGTGCCAGCAGCGTAGACGAGGCGCAGCCCCAGCATTTT. Its protein is CASSVDEAQPQHF.

CDR3 amino acids: CASSLVQDRTQYF. The CDR3 nucleotides are TGTGCCAGCAGCTTAGTGCAGGATAGGACCCAGTACTTC. The chain uses TRBV13 and TRBJ2-7; the D is unclear. Matching the DNA end better, TRBJ2-5 makes the J call doubtful. Germline values: CDR1 PRHDT, CDR2 FYEKMQ (reference sequence). The CDR3 consists of 13 residues.

Notes on this clonotype: One end of the junction is discordant with germline, which a read error may explain. The chain links TRBV12-3 or TRBV12-4 to TRBJ1-5; D is perhaps TRBD1 (5 bases). This CDR3 is 13 amino acids long. The CDR3 sequence is CASTLGPNQLQHF. As DNA, the CDR3 is TGTGCCAGCACTCTGGGACCCAATCAGCTCCAGCATTTT.

A few counts support this clonotype. The rearrangement uses TRBV27 and TRBJ2-1; 7 positions match TRBD1. With the DNA end fitting TRBJ2-7 better, the J assignment may be wrong. There are 15 residues in the CDR3. Germline V gene lookup returns CDR1 MNHEY and CDR2 SMNVEV (reference sequence). CDR3 DNA sequence: TGTGCCAGCAGAACCGGGACAGTCTCCTACAATGAGCAGTACTTC. This gives the protein CASRTGTVSYNEQYF.

The chain has TRBV5-1 and TRBJ2-5, with TRBD2 as a possible D gene (6 bases). The CDR3 has 14 amino acids. Germline CDR1 is SGHRS and CDR2 is YFSETQ. The ends were cut back, 4 bases at V and 2 bases at J, with 12 bases in the middle. The CDR3 protein is CASSPEGLQETQYF. The CDR3 region has the DNA TGCGCCAGCAGCCCCGAGGGACTGCAAGAGACCCAGTACTTC.

The chain uses TRBV20-1 and TRBJ2-5; no definite D call. V lost 5 bases and J lost 2, with 12 bases in between. Germline-derived CDR1 and CDR2 are DFQATT and SNEGSKA (reference sequence). The CDR3 has 13 residues. DNA of the CDR3: TGCAGTGCTCCACCGGGCCGTCAAGAGACCCAGTACTTC. Protein sequence: CSAPPGRQETQYF.

This clonotype has only a few counts. The J gene is TRBJ2-1, the V gene TRBV7-2, with D possibly TRBD2 on 6 matching bases. The V end was cut by 5 bases, the J end by 8 bases, with 16 bases between. The CDR3 consists of 14 residues. Germline V lookup: CDR1 SGHTA, CDR2 FQGNSA. CDR3 protein: CASSPHHRGDEQFF. In DNA, the CDR3 is TGTGCCAGCAGCCCCCATCATCGCGGGGATGAGCAGTTCTTC.

CDR3 loop: CASSFQGIGGYTF. CDR3 sequence (DNA): TGTGCCAGCAGTTTTCAGGGAATCGGAGGCTACACCTTC. This rearrangement joins TRBV12-3 or TRBV12-4 to TRBJ1-2; a weak D match, TRBD1 (5 bases). V was trimmed by 3 bases and J by 8 bases, leaving 13 bases between them. This CDR3 comprises 13 residues.

This clonotype was recorded at least ten times. The V call is TRBV15, the J call TRBJ2-1, with TRBD1 as a possible D gene (5 bases). Germline CDR1 LNHNV, CDR2 YYDKDF (reference sequence). V dropped 8 bases and J dropped 2 bases, with 10 bases sitting between them. CDR3 length: 13 amino acids. CDR3 sequence reads: CATGAVPYNEQFF. The CDR3 nucleotides read TGTGCCACCGGGGCGGTCCCCTACAATGAGCAGTTCTTC.

The chain recombines TRBV10-3 with TRBJ1-5; the D is unclear. Germline CDR1 is ENHRY and CDR2 is SYGVKD. Deletions cut 4 bases from V and 0 bases from J, with 10 bases between. This CDR3 has 15 residues. The CDR3 sequence is CAISGEATSNQPQHF. In nucleotides, the CDR3 is TGTGCCATCAGTGGGGAAGCCACTAGCAATCAGCCCCAGCATTTT.

The V and J genes are TRBV28 and TRBJ2-2; D is perhaps TRBD2 (6 bases). Trimming cost V 5 bases and J 1 base, with 11 bases left between them. Germline V CDR1 and CDR2: MDHEN, SYDVKM. CDR3 size: 15 residues. The CDR3 here is CASSAGTLNTGELFF. The CDR3 nucleotides read TGTGCCAGCAGTGCCGGGACTTTGAACACCGGGGAGCTGTTTTTT.

The chain combines TRBV4-1 with TRBJ2-5, with TRBD2 matching 9 bases. The end of the DNA aligns better with TRBJ2-7, so the J call may be wrong. CDR1 and CDR2 from the germline V gene are MGHRA and YSYEKL. This CDR3 region has 15 residues. The CDR3 DNA is TGCGCCAGCAGCAAGGGGTGGACTAGCGTCTCCGAGCAGTACTTC. This encodes CASSKGWTSVSEQYF.

This clonotype was seen at least ten times. This chain connects TRBV10-3 to TRBJ1-1; 10 bases fit TRBD1. Losses at the gene ends were 6 bases for V and 7 bases for J; bases not matched to a gene: 5. Germline CDR1 ENHRY, CDR2 SYGVKD. CDR3 length: 13 residues. The DNA for the CDR3 is TGTGCCATCAGGGGACAGGGGACGGGTGAAGCTTTCTTT. This translates into CAIRGQGTGEAFF.

The J gene is TRBJ2-3, the V gene TRBV28; 12 bases agree with TRBD2. Germline CDR1 MDHEN, CDR2 SYDVKM. With V trimmed by 5 bases and J by 6 bases, 9 bases remained unmatched. This CDR3 comprises 16 residues. The CDR3 DNA is TGTGCCAGCAGTCGTGGACTAGCGGGATTGGCGGATACGCAGTATTTT. This codes for CASSRGLAGLADTQYF.

The chain links TRBV3-1 to TRBJ2-3; TRBD2 aligns across 10 bases. The CDR3 sequence is 16 residues long. V lost 0 bases and J lost 10; bases outside the gene matches: 10. Germline V gene data show CDR1 as LGHDT and CDR2 as YNNKEL (reference sequence). In nucleotides, the CDR3 is TGTGCCAGCAGCCAAGACCAGCGGGGGGGCGTGGATGCGCAGTATTTT. Protein: CASSQDQRGGVDAQYF.

The genes are TRBV12-3 or TRBV12-4 and TRBJ1-1; weak D call: TRBD1 (6 bases). V lost 7 bases and J lost 5, with 11 bases in between. CDR3 length: 12 residues. CDR3 sequence: CASNYRVTEAFF. The CDR3 DNA reads as TGTGCCAGCAATTACAGGGTTACTGAAGCTTTCTTT.

This clonotype was counted ten times or more. The chain joins TRBV4-3 to TRBJ2-1; 11 nucleotides align to TRBD2. V lost 2 bases, J lost 2 bases, and 2 bases stayed unmatched. Germline V CDR1 and CDR2: LGHNA, YSLEER. This CDR3 comprises 16 residues. The CDR3 sequence: CASSQQTSGTYNEQFF. The CDR3 bases are TGCGCCAGCAGCCAACAGACTAGCGGGACCTACAATGAGCAGTTCTTC.

This clonotype was recorded a few times. V gene TRBV20-1 combines with J gene TRBJ2-1; D tentatively reads TRBD1 or TRBD2 (7 bases each). V dropped 0 bases and J dropped 9 bases, with 21 bases sitting between them. The germline gives CDR1 DFQATT, CDR2 SNEGSKA (reference sequence). This CDR3 contains 16 residues. CDR3 coding DNA: TGCAGTGCTAGAGACCCAGGGGGAGGGCCCTCGGGTGAGCAGTTCTTC. This translates into CSARDPGGGPSGEQFF.

The V and J genes are TRBV11-2 and TRBJ1-6, with D maybe TRBD1 (6 bases). This CDR3 has 16 amino acids. The V end lost 0 bases, the J end lost 2 bases, and 8 bases lay between the germline ends. Germline lookup yields CDR1 SGHAT and CDR2 FQNNGV. The DNA for the CDR3 is TGTGCCAGCAGCTTAGAGTGGACAGCCTATAATTCACCCCTCCACTTT. It encodes CASSLEWTAYNSPLHF.

This clonotype was recorded at least ten times. The rearrangement uses TRBV7-2 and TRBJ2-7; TRBD2 agrees at 12 bases. There are 15 residues in the CDR3. The J segment lost 2 bases and the V segment lost 4 bases, leaving 3 bases of the junction unmatched. The germline V gene has CDR1 SGHTA and CDR2 FQGNSA. This CDR3 reads CASSSWTSGTYEQYF. The CDR3 nucleotides are TGTGCCAGCAGCTCCTGGACTAGCGGGACCTACGAGCAGTACTTC.

This rearrangement joins TRBV12-3 or TRBV12-4 to TRBJ1-1; no clear D gene. The V gene lost 4 bases and the J gene lost 1 base, with 10 bases spanning the gap. CDR3 size: 14 residues. DNA of the CDR3: TGTGCCAGCAGTTCCGCCGACACGAACACTGAAGCTTTCTTT. Translated: CASSSADTNTEAFF.

J is TRBJ2-1 and V is TRBV20-1, with TRBD1 matching 10 bases. This CDR3 is built from 15 residues. Germline assignment: CDR1 DFQATT and CDR2 SNEGSKA (reference sequence). J gave up 4 bases and V 0 bases, and 3 bases lay outside the gene matches. The CDR3 DNA is TGCAGTGCTAGAGAGACAGGGGGCAGGTACAATGAGCAGTTCTTC. Translating gives CSARETGGRYNEQFF.

The V gene is TRBV7-2, the J gene TRBJ2-1; 7 positions agree with TRBD2. The V gene end was trimmed by 1 base and the J gene end by 6 bases; junction bases not matched to a gene: 9. The germline gives CDR1 SGHTA, CDR2 FQGNSA. CDR3 length: 16 amino acids. The CDR3 nucleotides read TGTGCCAGCAGCTTAGGGGGAGGGGCCTTTGGCAATGAGCAGTTCTTC. Translated, it gives CASSLGGGAFGNEQFF.

This clonotype came up a few times. The chain has TRBV6-5 and TRBJ2-1; D might be TRBD2 (5 bases). V dropped 3 bases and J dropped 6 bases, with 15 bases sitting between them. From germline, CDR1 is MNHEY and CDR2 SVGAGI. The CDR3 is 15 residues long. This CDR3 is CASSYPGGQINEQFF. CDR3 in DNA: TGTGCCAGCAGTTATCCTGGCGGGCAGATCAATGAGCAGTTCTTC.